This T cell receptor beta chain was found in a study of blood T cells in healthy people across ages. Whole-study findings and limits: CMV status of donors was unknown, possibly confounding expanded clonotype changes. Fewer expanded clones and more diversity marked long-lived versus aged donors. Per million T cells, the diversity of TCR beta decreased roughly linearly as age advanced.

This clonotype was observed a few times. Its antigen is undetermined. The germline CDR1 and CDR2 sequences are MNHEY and SVGAGI. V was pared by 9 bases and J by 5 bases, with 13 bases between. The CDR3 covers 12 residues. PCR was performed a second time for about 7 to 11 cycles using a sample-barcoded 5' primer and a J-beta primer mix. From the 5' RACE reads, TCRdb called clonotypes with MiXCR, one entry per CDR3 protein. The sample lists 1.8 million or so distinct CDR3 sequences; 39% were seen once. Sequencing was performed on blood. The clonotype was recovered from a human donor in good health. The chain is built from TRBV6-5 and TRBJ1-2; D is undetermined. DNA of the CDR3: TGTGCCAGTTATCAGGAAAATTATGGCTACACCTTC. Translation: CASYQENYGYTF.